This TCR beta chain was sequenced in a study of cytomegalovirus exposure and HLA in healthy donors. Study conclusions and caveats: Immune exposure data for these donors was limited to CMV serostatus. Many donors carried some public TCRs, although rarity characterized most TCR sequences. A missense DCLRE1C variant was associated with V- and J-gene trimming of TCR beta chains in a later analysis, and an independent cohort replicated the association.

CDR1 and CDR2 (germline): SNHLY, FYNNEI. The CDR3 spans 15 residues. J was trimmed by 6 bases and V by 6 bases; bases with no gene match: 8. The PCR was carried out with 60 Vbeta primers and 13 Jbeta primers. This table comes from immunoSEQ multiplex PCR, and its TCRdb copy is limited to in-frame clones, with some not included. This sample yields about 130,000 clones, of which approximately 82% are seen a single time; just under 3% belongs to the top ten. In nominal health when sampled, donors likely had unrecorded immune exposures nonetheless. A remark on this clone: Its target is not known.

The chain uses TRBV2 and TRBJ2-7; 13 nucleotides align to TRBD2. The sequencing input was PBMCs. The TCR originated in a woman younger than 35 in good health and CMV-seropositive. DNA for the CDR3: TGTGCCAGCAGGCAACTAGCGGGGGGGCGTTTCGAGCAGTACTTC. Translated, it gives CASRQLAGGRFEQYF.